The 4 T cell receptor beta chains reported below all come from one sample, sequenced in a study of T cell repertoires in cytomegalovirus infection. TCRdb passed the reads through MiXCR, listing each CDR3 protein once. This table has 200,000 to 300,000 distinct CDR3 sequences, over 8% appearing once. The sample was PBMCs. These TCRs come from a human donor in good health (CMV status not recorded). Some clones in this sample may be carry-over from other donors' samples.

The chain is built from TRBV6-5 and TRBJ1-6; D is undetermined. The CDR3 has 15 residues. With 0 bases removed from V and 10 bases from J, the gap between germline ends came to 13 bases. CDR1 and CDR2 from the germline V gene are MNHEY and SVGAGI. CDR3 amino acids: CASSYSVRTESPLHF. CDR3 DNA: TGTGCCAGCAGTTACTCGGTCAGGACTGAATCACCCCTCCACTTT.

This clonotype was picked up many times. This chain uses TRBV7-8 with TRBJ2-7; D is ambiguous. This CDR3 comprises 13 residues. Between the trimmed V and J ends, which lost 5 bases and 2 bases, there was a span of 10 bases. Per germline, CDR1 SGHVS and CDR2 FQNEAQ. CDR3 sequence reads: CASSLDVAYEQYF. In DNA form, the CDR3 reads TGTGCCAGCAGCCTAGACGTAGCCTACGAGCAGTACTTC.

This clonotype came up a few times. The chain recombines TRBV2 with TRBJ2-1; 7 bases match TRBD1. Germline lookup yields CDR1 SNHLY and CDR2 FYNNEI. Germline trimming cut 9 bases from V and 1 base from J; bases unmatched to any gene: 3. The CDR3 loop spans 13 amino acids. The CDR3 DNA follows: TGTGCCAGGACAGGGCAGTCCTACAATGAGCAGTTCTTC. Translation gives CARTGQSYNEQFF.

V gene TRBV28 combines with J gene TRBJ2-5; possibly TRBD1 for D (8 bases). The germline V and J ends were trimmed by 6 bases and 5 bases, with 25 bases remaining between them. The CDR3 sequence is 17 residues long. CDR1 MDHEN and CDR2 SYDVKM come from the germline V gene. The CDR3 loop reads CASSLGTGPAGVETQYF. CDR3 nucleotides: TGTGCCAGCAGCCTAGGGACAGGCCCCGCGGGGGTGGAGACCCAGTACTTC.